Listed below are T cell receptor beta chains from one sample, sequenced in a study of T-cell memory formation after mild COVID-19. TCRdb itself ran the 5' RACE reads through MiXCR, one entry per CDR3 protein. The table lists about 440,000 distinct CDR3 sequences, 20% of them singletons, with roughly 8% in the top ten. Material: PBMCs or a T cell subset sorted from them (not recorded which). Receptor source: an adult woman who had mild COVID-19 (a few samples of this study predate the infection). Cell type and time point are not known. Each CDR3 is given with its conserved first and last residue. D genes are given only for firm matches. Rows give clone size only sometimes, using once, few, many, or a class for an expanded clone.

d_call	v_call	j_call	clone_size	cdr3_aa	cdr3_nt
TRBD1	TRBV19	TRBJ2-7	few	CASSIDGTGVYEQYF	TGTGCCAGTAGTATAGACGGGACAGGGGTCTACGAGCAGTACTTC
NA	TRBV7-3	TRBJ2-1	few	CASGSGADEQFF	TGTGCCAGCGGATCGGGAGCGGATGAGCAGTTCTTC
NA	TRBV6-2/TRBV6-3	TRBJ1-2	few	CASSYRWGAGYTF	TGTGCCAGCAGTTATCGATGGGGGGCTGGCTACACCTTC
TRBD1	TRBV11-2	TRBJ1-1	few	CASSPQGGLNTEAFF	TGTGCCAGCAGCCCGCAGGGGGGACTGAACACTGAAGCTTTCTTT
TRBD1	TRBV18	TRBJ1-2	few	CASSPPDRPKSNYGYTF	TGTGCCAGCTCACCACCGGACAGGCCAAAAAGCAACTATGGCTACACCTTC
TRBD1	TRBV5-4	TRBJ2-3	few	CASSLAGQGADTQYF	TGTGCCAGCAGCTTGGCTGGCCAGGGGGCAGATACGCAGTATTTT
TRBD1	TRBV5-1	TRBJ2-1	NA	CASSPGPGQGLGEQFF	TGCGCCAGCAGCCCGGGACCGGGACAGGGATTGGGTGAGCAGTTCTTC
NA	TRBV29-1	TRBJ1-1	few	CSAKTANTEAFF	TGCAGCGCCAAGACAGCGAACACTGAAGCTTTCTTT
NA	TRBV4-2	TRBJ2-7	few	CASSQVGAGSFYEQYF	TGTGCCAGCAGCCAAGTAGGGGCAGGTAGCTTCTACGAGCAGTACTTC
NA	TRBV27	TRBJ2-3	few	CASREQGTKNTDTQYF	TGTGCTAGCAGAGAACAGGGTACGAAGAACACAGATACGCAGTATTTT
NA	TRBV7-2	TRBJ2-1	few	CASSLDQSSYNEQFF	TGTGCCAGCAGCTTAGATCAGAGCTCCTACAATGAGCAGTTCTTC
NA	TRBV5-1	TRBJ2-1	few	CASSFAGASYNEQFF	TGCGCCAGCAGCTTTGCGGGGGCCTCCTACAATGAGCAGTTCTTC
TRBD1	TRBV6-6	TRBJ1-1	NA	CASSSGTDRLGAFF	TGTGCCAGCAGTTCCGGGACAGACCGTTTAGGGGCTTTCTTT
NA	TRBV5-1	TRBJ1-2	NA	CASSLMESDGYTF	TGCGCCAGCAGCTTGATGGAGTCGGATGGCTACACCTTC